What follows is one T cell receptor (beta chain) and its context. Its recognized antigen is unknown. No much larger clonotype is one base removed from it; base qualities were not supplied. The V and J ends are trimmed by 5 bases and 3 bases, leaving 15 bases between them. CDR1 and CDR2 were assigned from the germline V gene as SGHAT and FQNNGV. Taken from cysteine to phenylalanine, the CDR3 has 15 residues. CDR3 DNA only is kept here, 45 bases in frame from base 1. The immunoSEQ Assay was the method used to sequence TCRbeta CDR3 regions. After extraction, genomic DNA underwent amplification by bias-controlled multiplex PCR, followed by high-throughput sequencing. Concerning the study's data processing: To quantify the absolute abundance of each unique TCRbeta CDR3 region, sequences were collapsed and filtered. T cell fraction was estimated by normalizing TCRbeta template counts to usable DNA, with usable DNA measured through amplification of reference genes found in all nucleated cells. Repertoire TCRs were annotated as SARS-CoV-2-specific when V gene, CDR3 amino acid sequence and J gene were exactly matched to a known reactive TCR set. MIRA supplied the reference SARS-CoV-2 TCR set, which was filtered for enrichment in COVID-19-positive ImmuneCODE repertoires so that public or cross-reactive TCRs were removed. Using the MIRA antigens, annotated TCRs were further analysed by specific ORF or by position within an ORF. Depth was the summed frequency of annotated unique rearrangements, while breadth was defined as annotated unique rearrangements over total unique productive rearrangements. Two-sided Wilcoxon rank-sum tests were applied when comparing TCR breadth between groups. As stored in TCRdb, this immuneACCESS dataset retains in-frame rearrangements with V and J assigned. A fraction of the clones does not appear; measured against another copy, unresolved V genes explain less than half of the discrepancy, and the remainder lacks a known reason. V, J and clone size are taken as reported in that table, and D and trimming were inferred from the DNA itself. The sample contains about 97,000 clones, roughly 80% of them found a single time. The ten most abundant clones make up around a sixth of the sample.

This sample's time point label indicates: individuals recovered from natural SARS-CoV-2 infection. The data were taken from a study of Ad26.COV2.S vaccination and SARS-CoV-2 variants (TCRdb year 2021). With respect to the entire study: Sequencing of the TCRbeta repertoire served to evaluate the specificity and breadth of SARS-CoV-2-reactive T cell receptors following Ad26.COV2.S vaccination. The TCR-sequenced set comprised approximately 30 samples: 19 Ad26.COV2.S vaccine recipients, 5 placebo recipients and 8 SARS-CoV-2 convalescent individuals.

Points the paper makes about the study in general: After vaccination, substantial breadth of spike-specific CD8+ and CD4+ T cell responses was reported. According to the authors, total T cell responses may have been underestimated by the TCR breadth and depth analyses. Non-spike TCR breadth was comparable between vaccine and placebo recipients, consistent with the vaccine containing only spike. Ad26.COV2.S recipients had higher spike-specific TCR breadth than placebo recipients (P = 0.0014).

The clonotype originates from a human donor who had recovered from COVID-19. Recombination linked TRBV11-2 to TRBJ2-3, with the D segment identity uncertain. The sequencing used peripheral blood, collected after recovery from COVID-19. The CDR3 region has the sequence CASSPLASRTDTQYF. The DNA sequence is as follows: TGTGCCAGCAGCCCGCTGGCCTCGAGAACAGATACGCAGTATTTT. Extended through the reference TRBV11-2 and TRBJ2-3 proteins, this CDR3 yields the full variable domain: EAGVAQSPRYKIIEKRQSVAFWCNPISGHATLYWYQQILGQGPKLLIQFQNNGVVDDSQLPKDRFSAERLKGVDSTLKIQPAKLEDSAVYLCASSPLASRTDTQYFGPGTRLTVL.